The 26 T cell receptor beta chains below come from one sample, sequenced in a study of control samples from healthy donors and cancer patients. TCRdb's table, derived via immunoSEQ multiplex PCR, lists solely in-frame clones and lacks some. Among tens of thousands of clones, over 75% were seen once, and the ten largest hold 6.5% to 7.5%. Input material: blood. These receptors originate from a man over 45 in good health.

The rearrangement uses TRBV23-1 and TRBJ1-2, with a weak D call TRBD1 (6 bases). TRBV23-1 is placed among ORFs of uncertain function. The CDR3 covers 14 residues. V dropped 0 bases and J dropped 4 bases, with 9 bases sitting between them. For the CDR3, the DNA is TGCGCCAGCAGTCAATCGACAGGACCCTATGGCTACACCTTC. Amino acids: CASSQSTGPYGYTF.

The genes are TRBV5-5 and TRBJ2-2, with a tentative D call TRBD2 (6 bases). The germline CDR1 and CDR2 sequences are SGHKS and YYEKEE (reference sequence). The CDR3 runs to 16 residues. V lost 3 bases to trimming and J lost 1 base, with 13 bases between them. The CDR3 DNA is TGTGCCAGCAGCTCCCGCGGGACGGTGAACACCGGGGAGCTGTTTTTT. Amino acid sequence: CASSSRGTVNTGELFF. Combining the CDR3 with reference TRBV5-5 and TRBJ2-2 gives the whole variable domain DAGVTQSPTHLIKTRGQQVTLRCSPISGHKSVSWYQQVLGQGPQFIFQYYEKEERGRGNFPDRFSARQFPNYSSELNVNALLLGDSALYLCASSSRGTVNTGELFFGEGSRLTVL.

The rearrangement links TRBV7-2 to TRBJ2-4; D is perhaps TRBD2 (6 bases). Germline V gene lookup returns CDR1 SGHTA and CDR2 FQGNSA. V lost 3 bases, J lost 6 bases, and 9 bases lay in between. The CDR3 has 13 residues. CDR3 coding DNA: TGTGCCAGCAGCTTGGTGGGGGGAAACATTCAGTACTTC. The encoded protein is CASSLVGGNIQYF.

The genes are TRBV2 and TRBJ2-1; 9 bases align to TRBD1. J lost 6 bases, V lost 4 bases, and 4 bases had no gene match. The CDR3 consists of 14 residues. From germline, CDR1 is SNHLY and CDR2 FYNNEI. As DNA, the CDR3 is TGTGCCAGCAGTGGACAGGGGGGAATCAATGAGCAGTTCTTC. Amino acids: CASSGQGGINEQFF. Combining the CDR3 with reference TRBV2 and TRBJ2-1 gives the whole variable domain EPEVTQTPSHQVTQMGQEVILRCVPISNHLYFYWYRQILGQKVEFLVSFYNNEISEKSEIFDDQFSVERPDGSNFTLKIRSTKLEDSAMYFCASSGQGGINEQFFGPGTRLTVL.

The rearrangement uses TRBV6-5 and TRBJ2-1; 9 bases map to TRBD2. CDR1 is MNHEY and CDR2 is SVGAGI in the germline V gene. The CDR3 length is 14 residues. With V trimmed by 4 bases and J by 8 bases, 6 bases remained unmatched. CDR3 nucleotide sequence: TGTGCCAGCAGTTCCGGGACTAGCAGGTATGAGCAGTTCTTC. It is translated as CASSSGTSRYEQFF.

This clone was observed a handful of times. The rearrangement links TRBV5-5 to TRBJ2-2; D possibly matches TRBD1 or TRBD2 (5 bases each). This CDR3 comprises 18 residues. Germline V gene lookup returns CDR1 SGHKS and CDR2 YYEKEE (reference sequence). V lost 3 bases and J lost 1, with 19 bases in between. In nucleotides, the CDR3 is TGTGCCAGCAGCTCTAGACCGGGACGAAGGCTGAACACCGGGGAGCTGTTTTTT. Translated: CASSSRPGRRLNTGELFF.

The genes are TRBV23-1 and TRBJ1-5; 8 bases fit TRBD1. TRBV23-1 is identified as an open reading frame with a role that is uncertain. The CDR3 covers 16 residues. Unmatched junction bases numbered 7, after V lost 4 bases and J lost 2 bases. This chain's CDR3 is CASSPDRDGCNQPQHF. CDR3 sequence (DNA): TGCGCCAGCAGTCCGGACAGGGATGGGTGCAATCAGCCCCAGCATTTT.

This chain uses TRBV6-2 or TRBV6-3 with TRBJ1-6; weak D call: TRBD1 (6 bases). Germline V gives CDR1 MNHEY, CDR2 SVGEGT. The V gene lost 2 bases and the J gene lost 0 bases, with 14 bases spanning the gap. This CDR3 contains 18 residues. CDR3 nucleotide sequence: TGTGCCAGCAGTTACCGGCGGGACATGAGCTCCTATAATTCACCCCTCCACTTT. Protein sequence: CASSYRRDMSSYNSPLHF.

DNA for the CDR3: TGCGCCAGCAGCCAAAAGGACGGCCTCTACGAGGAGCAGTACTTC. Encoded protein: CASSQKDGLYEEQYF. This chain uses TRBV4-1 with TRBJ2-7, with D hard to call. V lost 2 bases and J lost 7, with 18 bases in between. CDR1 is MGHRA and CDR2 is YSYEKL in the germline V gene. The CDR3 runs to 15 residues.

The chain employs TRBV4-3 and TRBJ2-1; D might be TRBD1 or TRBD2, each matching 6 bases. This CDR3 region has 17 residues. Deletions cut 0 bases from V and 6 bases from J, with 18 bases between. CDR1 and CDR2 from the germline V gene are LGHNA and YSLEER. The CDR3 spells CASSQDRSGGPSNEQFF. The CDR3 DNA reads TGCGCCAGCAGCCAAGACAGGTCCGGGGGCCCCAGCAATGAGCAGTTCTTC.

The genes are TRBV19 and TRBJ1-5; D not resolved. V was clipped by 5 bases and J by 0 bases, with 8 bases between them. This CDR3 spans 14 amino acids. Germline V gives CDR1 LNHDA, CDR2 SQIVND (reference sequence). CDR3 sequence reads: CASSWEYSNQPQHF. CDR3 coding DNA: TGTGCCAGTAGTTGGGAGTATAGCAATCAGCCCCAGCATTTT.

CDR3 loop: CAISESLAGGPTDTQYF. Here the CDR3 DNA reads TGTGCCATCAGTGAGTCTCTAGCGGGGGGGCCCACAGATACGCAGTATTTT. The chain is built from TRBV10-3 and TRBJ2-3; TRBD2 agrees at 12 bases. Germline V gene lookup returns CDR1 ENHRY and CDR2 SYGVKD. Unmatched junction bases numbered 3, after V lost 0 bases and J lost 2 bases. This CDR3 region has 17 residues.

The CDR3 here is CASSLHSTGELFF. The CDR3 DNA sequence: TGTGCCAGCAGCCTCCATAGCACCGGGGAGCTGTTTTTT. The chain employs TRBV7-3 and TRBJ2-2, with unresolved D. The CDR3 is 13 residues long. V was trimmed by 5 bases and J by 4 bases, leaving 8 bases between them. Per germline, CDR1 SGHTA and CDR2 FQGTGA.

This chain joins TRBV3-1 (or the pseudogene TRBV3-2) and TRBJ1-1; TRBD1 matches at 10 bases. Germline trimming cut 1 base from V and 5 bases from J; bases unmatched to any gene: 7. Per germline, CDR1 LGHDT and CDR2 YNNKEL (reference sequence). This CDR3 region has 16 residues. CDR3 in DNA: TGTGCCAGCAGCCAAGCCGGACAGGGGGTAAGGACTGAAGCTTTCTTT. It translates to CASSQAGQGVRTEAFF.

The V call is TRBV6-5, the J call TRBJ1-1; unclear D gene. CDR1 is MNHEY, CDR2 SVGAGI, per germline. V was clipped by 2 bases and J by 1 base, with 5 bases between them. The CDR3 loop spans 13 amino acids. CDR3 in DNA: TGTGCCAGCAGTTACGGGTGGAACACTGAAGCTTTCTTT. It yields the protein CASSYGWNTEAFF.

This rearrangement joins TRBV10-2 to TRBJ2-3; 12 nucleotides match TRBD2. Germline values: CDR1 WSHSY, CDR2 SAAADI. The J segment lost 4 bases and the V segment lost 6 bases, leaving 5 bases of the junction unmatched. This CDR3 contains 15 residues. CDR3 sequence reads: CASSPSGGAADTQYF. DNA for the CDR3: TGCGCCAGCAGCCCTAGCGGGGGGGCCGCAGATACGCAGTATTTT.

This sequence joins TRBV5-4 and TRBJ2-2; a weak D match, TRBD1 (6 bases). V gave up 0 bases and J gave up 4 bases, with 13 bases separating them. CDR1 is SGHNT, CDR2 YYREEE, per germline (reference sequence). This CDR3 spans 16 amino acids. CDR3 in amino acids: CASSLAQGLGTGELFF. DNA of the CDR3: TGTGCCAGCAGCTTGGCTCAGGGGCTCGGCACCGGGGAGCTGTTTTTT.

J is TRBJ2-3 and V is TRBV27, with a possible D match to TRBD2 (7 bases). V lost 11 bases, J lost 2 bases, and 17 bases lay in between. The CDR3 is made up of 14 amino acids. CDR1 and CDR2 (germline): MNHEY, SMNVEV (reference sequence). The CDR3 spells CAVRGEGDTDTQYF. CDR3 sequence (DNA): TGTGCCGTAAGGGGGGAGGGGGACACAGATACGCAGTATTTT.

The chain couples TRBV6-5 to TRBJ2-1; D call uncertain. The V end was cut by 1 base, the J end by 0 bases, with 10 bases between. Germline loops: CDR1 MNHEY, CDR2 SVGAGI. CDR3 size: 16 residues. In DNA form, the CDR3 reads TGTGCCAGCAGTTACTTCCGGGCCGACTCCTACAATGAGCAGTTCTTC. Translation gives CASSYFRADSYNEQFF.

The chain joins TRBV9 to TRBJ1-4; D gene unclear. This CDR3 comprises 15 residues. Between the trimmed V and J ends, which lost 4 bases and 1 base, there was a span of 11 bases. From germline, CDR1 is SGDLS and CDR2 YYNGEE. CDR3 in DNA: TGTGCCAGCAGCCCCAAAGTGGGAACTAATGAAAAACTGTTTTTT. Residues: CASSPKVGTNEKLFF.

This clone has a handful of counts. This chain joins TRBV15 and TRBJ1-5; D is possibly TRBD1 (5 bases). With 3 bases removed from V and 0 bases from J, the gap between germline ends came to 6 bases. CDR1 is LNHNV and CDR2 is YYDKDF in the germline V gene (reference sequence). This CDR3 has 14 residues. The CDR3 sequence is CATSRGLSNQPQHF. CDR3 DNA: TGTGCCACCAGCAGGGGGCTTAGCAATCAGCCCCAGCATTTT. The full variable domain, completed using reference TRBV15 and TRBJ1-5, is DAMVIQNPRYQVTQFGKPVTLSCSQTLNHNVMYWYQQKSSQAPKLLFHYYDKDFNNEADTPDNFQSRRPNTSFCFLDIRSPGLGDTAMYLCATSRGLSNQPQHFGDGTRLSIL.

The rearrangement uses TRBV28 and TRBJ1-2; TRBD1 aligns across 8 bases. This CDR3 region has 15 residues. Germline assignment: CDR1 MDHEN and CDR2 SYDVKM. With 7 bases clipped from V and 2 bases from J, the junction kept 9 bases outside the gene matches. CDR3 in amino acids: CASTLSDRGNYGYTF. The CDR3 nucleotides read TGTGCCAGCACCCTCTCTGACAGGGGAAACTATGGCTACACCTTC.

The chain carries TRBV11-3 and TRBJ2-6; D remains ambiguous. The ends were cut back, 3 bases at V and 4 bases at J, with 4 bases in the middle. CDR3 length equals 13 residues. CDR1 is SGHNT, CDR2 YENEEA, per germline. The CDR3 spells CASSLRGANVLTF. Here the CDR3 DNA reads TGTGCCAGCAGCTTGAGGGGGGCCAACGTCCTGACTTTC.

This chain uses TRBV12-5 with TRBJ2-1; 8 bases map to TRBD2. Germline V gives CDR1 LGHNT, CDR2 FRNRAP. Germline trimming cut 5 bases from V and 4 bases from J; bases unmatched to any gene: 10. The CDR3 extends over 16 amino acids. The CDR3 protein is CASGPPGAGEYNEQFF. CDR3 DNA sequence: TGTGCTAGTGGTCCCCCCGGAGCGGGGGAATACAATGAGCAGTTCTTC.

This clone was picked up one time. The CDR3 coding sequence is TGTGCCAGCAGCCATTCCGGGGCAGCGAACACTGAAGCTTTCTTT. Encoded protein: CASSHSGAANTEAFF. The rearrangement joins TRBV11-2 to TRBJ1-1; perhaps TRBD1 as D (5 bases). The CDR3 covers 15 residues. Trimming removed 5 bases at V and 1 base at J, with 14 bases between. Germline lookup yields CDR1 SGHAT and CDR2 FQNNGV.

In this sample, this clone turned up once. The chain links TRBV7-9 to TRBJ2-1; the match to TRBD2 covers 9 bases. Trimming took 5 bases from V and 7 from J; bases not matched to a gene: 15. The CDR3 is 17 residues long. Germline V lookup: CDR1 SEHNR, CDR2 FQNEAQ (reference sequence). CDR3 sequence: CASSLTGTSLGGNEQFF. Here the CDR3 DNA reads TGTGCCAGCAGCCTGACCGGGACTAGCCTGGGGGGGAATGAGCAGTTCTTC.